The rows below give T cell receptor beta chains drawn from one sample of a study of blood T cells in healthy people across ages. TCRdb independently ran MiXCR on the 5' RACE reads; one entry per CDR3 protein. This table holds hundreds of thousands of distinct CDR3 sequences, roughly 32% found once. The material sequenced was blood. These receptors originate from a woman of 80 years or more in good health. Both conserved end residues are part of each CDR3. Each record gives: clone size, J gene, V gene, D gene, CDR3 protein, CDR3 DNA. D genes are given only for firm matches. Size is stated for part of the rows, as once, few or many counts, or as a class when the clone is expanded.

clone_size: once
j_call: TRBJ2-3
v_call: TRBV6-1
d_call: -
cdr3_aa: CASRDPEMNDRNTQYF
cdr3_nt: TGTGCCAGCAGGGATCCGGAGATGAATGATAGAAATACGCAGTATTTT

clone_size: many
j_call: TRBJ2-7
v_call: TRBV30
d_call: TRBD1
cdr3_aa: CAWSATGSEQYF
cdr3_nt: TGTGCCTGGAGTGCGACAGGGAGCGAGCAGTACTTC

clone_size: many
j_call: TRBJ2-1
v_call: TRBV7-9
d_call: -
cdr3_aa: CASSFTGPIDNNEQFF
cdr3_nt: TGTGCCAGCAGCTTCACCGGGCCCATCGACAACAATGAGCAGTTCTTC

clone_size: many
j_call: TRBJ2-7
v_call: TRBV6-5
d_call: TRBD1
cdr3_aa: CASSDRGNEQYF
cdr3_nt: TGTGCCAGCAGCGACAGGGGGAACGAGCAGTACTTC

clone_size: -
j_call: TRBJ1-1
v_call: TRBV5-6
d_call: TRBD1
cdr3_aa: CASSYKRTGGTEAFF
cdr3_nt: TGTGCCAGCAGTTATAAACGGACAGGGGGCACTGAAGCTTTCTTT

clone_size: -
j_call: TRBJ2-5
v_call: TRBV4-3
d_call: TRBD2
cdr3_aa: CASSPREGLSETQYF
cdr3_nt: TGCGCCAGCAGCCCCAGGGAGGGCCTATCAGAGACCCAGTACTTC

clone_size: many
j_call: TRBJ2-6
v_call: TRBV7-8
d_call: -
cdr3_aa: CASSLDRSSGANVLTF
cdr3_nt: TGTGCCAGCAGCTTAGACAGAAGCTCTGGGGCCAACGTCCTGACTTTC

clone_size: many
j_call: TRBJ2-1
v_call: TRBV6-5
d_call: -
cdr3_aa: CASSYSGSRGFNEQFF
cdr3_nt: TGTGCCAGCAGTTATTCCGGATCTAGGGGTTTTAATGAGCAGTTCTTC

clone_size: few
j_call: TRBJ1-1
v_call: TRBV6-2/TRBV6-3
d_call: -
cdr3_aa: CASSYSRQNTEAFF
cdr3_nt: TGTGCCAGCAGTTACTCTCGACAAAACACTGAAGCTTTCTTT

clone_size: -
j_call: TRBJ1-3
v_call: TRBV6-6
d_call: -
cdr3_aa: CASSYDEGPGNTIYF
cdr3_nt: TGTGCCAGCAGTTACGACGAGGGACCTGGAAACACCATATATTTT

clone_size: many
j_call: TRBJ1-2
v_call: TRBV25-1
d_call: -
cdr3_aa: CASSDMGIGYTF
cdr3_nt: TGTGCCAGCAGTGATATGGGAATAGGCTACACCTTC

clone_size: once
j_call: TRBJ1-2
v_call: TRBV18
d_call: -
cdr3_aa: CASSPTWNYGYTF
cdr3_nt: TGTGCCAGCTCACCGACGTGGAACTATGGCTACACCTTC

clone_size: -
j_call: TRBJ2-1
v_call: TRBV21-1
d_call: -
cdr3_aa: CASSSRREGYSYNEQFF
cdr3_nt: TGTGCCAGCAGCTCACGGAGGGAGGGGTACTCCTACAATGAGCAGTTCTTC

clone_size: many
j_call: TRBJ1-1
v_call: TRBV15
d_call: -
cdr3_aa: CATSRDRGARNTEAFF
cdr3_nt: TGTGCCACCAGCAGAGACCGGGGGGCGAGGAACACTGAAGCTTTCTTT

clone_size: many
j_call: TRBJ2-3
v_call: TRBV29-1
d_call: -
cdr3_aa: CSVSTSDTQYF
cdr3_nt: TGCAGCGTATCTACCTCAGATACGCAGTATTTT

clone_size: many
j_call: TRBJ1-4
v_call: TRBV6-2/TRBV6-3
d_call: -
cdr3_aa: CASSYYGRNEKLFF
cdr3_nt: TGTGCCAGCAGTTACTACGGAAGAAATGAAAAACTGTTTTTT

clone_size: few
j_call: TRBJ2-1
v_call: TRBV20-1
d_call: TRBD2
cdr3_aa: CSASGLAGGRDEQFF
cdr3_nt: TGCAGTGCTTCTGGACTAGCGGGGGGGCGGGATGAGCAGTTCTTC

clone_size: many
j_call: TRBJ2-5
v_call: TRBV5-6
d_call: -
cdr3_aa: CASSRGSPGAETQYF
cdr3_nt: TGTGCCAGCAGCCGGGGGAGTCCGGGAGCAGAGACCCAGTACTTC

clone_size: many
j_call: TRBJ2-7
v_call: TRBV27
d_call: TRBD2
cdr3_aa: CASSFRRGTSASYEQYF
cdr3_nt: TGTGCCAGCAGTTTCCGCCGTGGGACTAGCGCTTCCTACGAGCAGTACTTC

clone_size: many
j_call: TRBJ2-3
v_call: TRBV5-1
d_call: -
cdr3_aa: CASSLEGTSTDTQYF
cdr3_nt: TGCGCCAGCAGCTTGGAGGGGACTAGCACAGATACGCAGTATTTT

clone_size: -
j_call: TRBJ1-1
v_call: TRBV28
d_call: -
cdr3_aa: CASTTASQGVNTEAFF
cdr3_nt: TGTGCCAGCACCACGGCCTCCCAGGGCGTGAACACTGAAGCTTTCTTT

clone_size: -
j_call: TRBJ1-3
v_call: TRBV3-1
d_call: -
cdr3_aa: CASNQDGLAGNTIYF
cdr3_nt: TGTGCCAGCAACCAAGACGGACTAGCTGGAAACACCATATATTTT

clone_size: -
j_call: TRBJ2-5
v_call: TRBV5-1
d_call: TRBD2
cdr3_aa: CASSDSGGPNEQYF
cdr3_nt: TGCGCCAGCAGCGATAGCGGGGGCCCTAATGAGCAGTACTTC

clone_size: many
j_call: TRBJ2-1
v_call: TRBV5-1
d_call: TRBD1
cdr3_aa: CASSLRDRGYNEQFF
cdr3_nt: TGCGCCAGCAGCCTCCGGGACAGGGGCTACAATGAGCAGTTCTTC

clone_size: many
j_call: TRBJ1-5
v_call: TRBV20-1
d_call: -
cdr3_aa: CSAQDGDQPQHF
cdr3_nt: TGCAGTGCTCAGGACGGGGATCAGCCCCAGCATTTT

clone_size: many
j_call: TRBJ2-5
v_call: TRBV9
d_call: -
cdr3_aa: CASSVGQRLQETQYF
cdr3_nt: TGTGCCAGCAGCGTAGGGCAGAGACTTCAAGAGACCCAGTACTTC

clone_size: -
j_call: TRBJ2-3
v_call: TRBV5-1
d_call: -
cdr3_aa: CASSLEGEPYETQYF
cdr3_nt: TGCGCCAGCAGCTTGGAAGGGGAGCCCTACGAGACGCAGTATTTT

clone_size: once
j_call: TRBJ2-1
v_call: TRBV2
d_call: TRBD2
cdr3_aa: CASSEPSLGAGAGNEQFF
cdr3_nt: TGTGCCAGCAGTGAACCCTCTTTAGGAGCGGGAGCGGGTAATGAGCAGTTCTTC

clone_size: -
j_call: TRBJ2-3
v_call: TRBV12-3/TRBV12-4
d_call: TRBD2
cdr3_aa: CASSGGGTDVQYF
cdr3_nt: TGTGCCAGCAGCGGGGGGGGCACAGATGTGCAGTATTTT

clone_size: -
j_call: TRBJ1-3
v_call: TRBV7-9
d_call: TRBD1
cdr3_aa: CASSDREHGNTIYF
cdr3_nt: TGTGCCAGCAGCGACAGGGAGCATGGAAACACCATATATTTT

clone_size: many
j_call: TRBJ2-3
v_call: TRBV7-2
d_call: -
cdr3_aa: CASSLGGLRTDTQYF
cdr3_nt: TGTGCCAGCAGCTTAGGGGGACTCCGCACAGATACGCAGTATTTT

clone_size: few
j_call: TRBJ1-4
v_call: TRBV7-2
d_call: -
cdr3_aa: CASKTGGGEKLFF
cdr3_nt: TGTGCCAGCAAAACGGGGGGCGGTGAAAAACTGTTTTTT

clone_size: many
j_call: TRBJ2-7
v_call: TRBV27
d_call: TRBD1
cdr3_aa: CASSPYRGRSYEQYF
cdr3_nt: TGTGCCAGCAGTCCGTACAGGGGACGGTCCTACGAGCAGTACTTC

clone_size: few
j_call: TRBJ2-6
v_call: TRBV12-3/TRBV12-4
d_call: -
cdr3_aa: CASSLHLSSGANVRTF
cdr3_nt: TGTGCCAGCAGTTTACACTTAAGCTCTGGGGCCAACGTCCGGACTTTC

clone_size: many
j_call: TRBJ2-7
v_call: TRBV10-2
d_call: -
cdr3_aa: CASGERLSYEQYF
cdr3_nt: TGCGCCAGCGGGGAGCGGCTCTCCTACGAGCAGTACTTC

clone_size: few
j_call: TRBJ1-6
v_call: TRBV3-1
d_call: -
cdr3_aa: CASSHGGPDSPLHF
cdr3_nt: TGTGCCAGCAGCCACGGGGGACCGGATTCACCCCTCCACTTT

clone_size: -
j_call: TRBJ2-5
v_call: TRBV5-1
d_call: -
cdr3_aa: CASSLTTTWSEQYF
cdr3_nt: TGCGCCAGCAGCTTAACTACGACATGGTCGGAGCAGTACTTC

clone_size: -
j_call: TRBJ2-7
v_call: TRBV27
d_call: -
cdr3_aa: CASRWGYEQYF
cdr3_nt: TGTGCCAGCAGATGGGGCTACGAGCAGTACTTC

clone_size: many
j_call: TRBJ2-1
v_call: TRBV2
d_call: TRBD2
cdr3_aa: CASRTAGGSYNEQFF
cdr3_nt: TGTGCCAGCAGGACGGCGGGGGGCTCCTACAATGAGCAGTTCTTC

clone_size: many
j_call: TRBJ1-4
v_call: TRBV20-1
d_call: -
cdr3_aa: CSAMDPPEKLFF
cdr3_nt: TGCAGTGCTATGGATCCACCGGAAAAACTGTTTTTT

clone_size: few
j_call: TRBJ2-7
v_call: TRBV7-2
d_call: -
cdr3_aa: CASSLSGPGSYEQYF
cdr3_nt: TGTGCCAGCAGCTTATCTGGGCCTGGCTCCTACGAGCAGTACTTC

clone_size: -
j_call: TRBJ2-1
v_call: TRBV20-1
d_call: TRBD2
cdr3_aa: CSALPGRLGNEQFF
cdr3_nt: TGCAGTGCTCTACCCGGGAGGCTCGGCAATGAGCAGTTCTTC

clone_size: -
j_call: TRBJ2-1
v_call: TRBV3-1
d_call: TRBD1
cdr3_aa: CASSHLSVGQGRDGQFF
cdr3_nt: TGTGCCAGCAGCCATCTCTCCGTAGGACAGGGGAGGGATGGGCAGTTCTTC

clone_size: few
j_call: TRBJ1-4
v_call: TRBV25-1
d_call: TRBD1
cdr3_aa: CASSETPGGAEKLFF
cdr3_nt: TGTGCCAGCAGTGAAACCCCAGGGGGCGCCGAAAAACTGTTTTTT

clone_size: many
j_call: TRBJ2-7
v_call: TRBV5-1
d_call: TRBD1
cdr3_aa: CASSLYGQGAYEQYF
cdr3_nt: TGCGCCAGCAGCTTGTACGGACAGGGGGCCTACGAGCAGTACTTC

clone_size: few
j_call: TRBJ1-1
v_call: TRBV7-2
d_call: TRBD1
cdr3_aa: CASNPTGGTEAFF
cdr3_nt: TGTGCCAGCAACCCAACAGGGGGAACTGAAGCTTTCTTT

clone_size: -
j_call: TRBJ2-3
v_call: TRBV7-3
d_call: TRBD2
cdr3_aa: CASSPLGGGTRGTDTQYF
cdr3_nt: TGTGCCAGCAGCCCCCTGGGGGGGGGGACCCGGGGCACAGATACGCAGTATTTT

clone_size: -
j_call: TRBJ2-2
v_call: TRBV12-3/TRBV12-4
d_call: TRBD2
cdr3_aa: CASSLGDYYTGELFF
cdr3_nt: TGTGCCAGCAGTTTGGGGGACTACTACACCGGGGAGCTGTTTTTT

clone_size: many
j_call: TRBJ2-3
v_call: TRBV20-1
d_call: TRBD2
cdr3_aa: CSAEYASGGADTQYF
cdr3_nt: TGCAGTGCTGAGTACGCTAGCGGGGGGGCAGATACGCAGTATTTT

clone_size: many
j_call: TRBJ2-7
v_call: TRBV12-3/TRBV12-4
d_call: -
cdr3_aa: CASSLQIATYEQYF
cdr3_nt: TGTGCCAGCAGCTTACAGATCGCTACCTACGAGCAGTACTTC

clone_size: -
j_call: TRBJ2-3
v_call: TRBV7-2
d_call: -
cdr3_aa: CASSLRLADTQYF
cdr3_nt: TGTGCCAGCAGCCTCCGACTAGCAGATACGCAGTATTTT

clone_size: few
j_call: TRBJ1-1
v_call: TRBV20-1
d_call: -
cdr3_aa: CSASDPNTEAFF
cdr3_nt: TGCAGTGCTAGTGACCCGAACACTGAAGCTTTCTTT

clone_size: -
j_call: TRBJ2-1
v_call: TRBV20-1
d_call: TRBD2
cdr3_aa: CSARGLAGVYGGQFF
cdr3_nt: TGCAGTGCTAGAGGACTAGCGGGAGTGTATGGAGGGCAGTTCTTC

clone_size: once
j_call: TRBJ2-3
v_call: TRBV20-1
d_call: -
cdr3_aa: CSARDREKVVTDTQYF
cdr3_nt: TGCAGTGCTAGAGATCGCGAGAAGGTCGTCACAGATACGCAGTATTTT

clone_size: -
j_call: TRBJ1-1
v_call: TRBV28
d_call: -
cdr3_aa: CAGRVLAGAGTEAFF
cdr3_nt: TGTGCCGGCAGAGTTTTGGCCGGGGCGGGCACTGAAGCTTTCTTT